The rows below give T cell receptor beta chains drawn from one sample of a study of OX40 agonist ivuxolimab in advanced cancers. Method: immunoSEQ multiplex PCR; TCRdb's copy keeps in-frame clones and lacks some. The sample contains 57,000 or so clones, over 85% of which appear only once. Specimen: CD4+ or CD8+ T cells sorted from blood, collected in a trial of the OX40 agonist ivuxolimab. Every receptor here comes from an adult with an advanced solid tumor such as melanoma, head and neck, liver or kidney cancer. Each CDR3 is given with its conserved first and last residue. The D gene is left open where the match is weak. For some rows the clone size is stated as once, few or many, or as a class when expanded; others skip it.

D	size	V	J	DNA	CDR3
.	.	TRBV19	TRBJ2-4	TGTGCCAGTAGTATATCTTTTCTAGCCAAAAACATTCAGTACTTC	CASSISFLAKNIQYF
.	.	TRBV12-2	TRBJ2-7	TGTGCAAGTCGCCCGAGGGGACAGGGCGACCACGAGCAGTACTTC	CASRPRGQGDHEQYF
TRBD1	.	TRBV5-6	TRBJ1-2	TGTGCCAGCCTTACAGGGGGCGCTTATGGCTACACCTTC	CASLTGGAYGYTF
.	.	TRBV11-2	TRBJ2-5	TGTGCCAGCAGCCCCCCCCTCGGAGGCCAAGAGACCCAGTACTTC	CASSPPLGGQETQYF
TRBD2	.	TRBV29-1	TRBJ2-2	TGCAGCGTTGAAGACTCCCGCGCAGGACTAGGCACCGGGGAGCTGTTTTTT	CSVEDSRAGLGTGELFF
.	.	TRBV28	TRBJ2-2	TGTGCCAGCGGGGCTGGAGGCACCGGGGAGCTGTTTTTT	CASGAGGTGELFF
.	.	TRBV5-4	TRBJ1-2	TGTGCCAGCAGCGCCAGCGACGGACACTACACCTTC	CASSASDGHYTF
TRBD1	.	TRBV19	TRBJ1-4	TGTGCCAGTTGCGAGACAGGGAGGGATCGGGAAAAACTGTTTTTT	CASCETGRDREKLFF
.	.	TRBV4-1	TRBJ2-5	TGCGCCAGCAGCCACTTGACCCCTGGGGAGACCCAGTACTTC	CASSHLTPGETQYF
.	few	TRBV6-5	TRBJ2-5	TGTGCCAGCAGTTACTCGAAGGGATATTGGGAGACCCAGTACTTC	CASSYSKGYWETQYF